This is a list of T cell receptor beta chains from one sample in a study of cytomegalovirus exposure and HLA in healthy donors. Only in-frame clones appear in the TCRdb table, and some are missing; sequencing was by immunoSEQ multiplex PCR. The table has 80,000 or so clones, about four fifths seen once. The source material was PBMCs. These receptors were taken from a male donor in good health and CMV-seropositive. The CDR3 runs from the conserved cysteine through the conserved F or W. Each record gives: clone size, J gene, V gene, D gene, CDR3 DNA, CDR3 protein. D genes are given only for firm matches. The size entry is marked missing in some rows and otherwise reads once, few, many or a size class.

clone_size: few
j_call: TRBJ2-5
v_call: TRBV19
d_call: TRBD1
cdr3_nt: TGTGCCAGTAGTATAGATAGGAGAGGACAGGGGGCCTTGCAGACCCAGTACTTC
cdr3_aa: CASSIDRRGQGALQTQYF

clone_size: .
j_call: TRBJ2-2
v_call: TRBV28
d_call: TRBD1
cdr3_nt: TGTGCCAGCAAACTGGGGACAGGAACGTCCGGGGAGCTGTTTTTT
cdr3_aa: CASKLGTGTSGELFF

clone_size: few
j_call: TRBJ2-2
v_call: TRBV19
d_call: TRBD1
cdr3_nt: TGTGCCAGGCCGGGACAGGGACTCACCGGGGAGCTGTTTTTT
cdr3_aa: CARPGQGLTGELFF

clone_size: .
j_call: TRBJ1-1
v_call: TRBV5-1
d_call: TRBD1
cdr3_nt: TGCGCCAGCAGCTCCGGACAGGTAGGAGAAGCTTTCTTT
cdr3_aa: CASSSGQVGEAFF

clone_size: .
j_call: TRBJ2-5
v_call: TRBV6-1
d_call: TRBD1
cdr3_nt: TGTGCCAGCTCCGGACAGGGCGGGAAAGAGACCCAGTACTTC
cdr3_aa: CASSGQGGKETQYF

clone_size: .
j_call: TRBJ1-1
v_call: TRBV2
d_call: TRBD1
cdr3_nt: TGTGCCAGCAGAGGGACAGCCCCATCTGAAGCTTTCTTT
cdr3_aa: CASRGTAPSEAFF

clone_size: once
j_call: TRBJ2-5
v_call: TRBV19
d_call: .
cdr3_nt: TGTGCCAGTAGTAACCATCCGCGAGAGACCCAGTACTTC
cdr3_aa: CASSNHPRETQYF

clone_size: .
j_call: TRBJ2-7
v_call: TRBV29-1
d_call: .
cdr3_nt: TGCAGCGTTGTGGGGCCAAACTACGAGCAGTACTTC
cdr3_aa: CSVVGPNYEQYF

clone_size: .
j_call: TRBJ2-1
v_call: TRBV10-3
d_call: TRBD1
cdr3_nt: TGTGCCATCAGTGTGGGGACAGGGGGGTACAATGAGCAGTTCTTC
cdr3_aa: CAISVGTGGYNEQFF

clone_size: .
j_call: TRBJ2-1
v_call: TRBV30
d_call: TRBD2
cdr3_nt: TGTGCCTGGAGCTCGGGTAGCGGGAGGGCACATGAGCAGTTCTTC
cdr3_aa: CAWSSGSGRAHEQFF

clone_size: .
j_call: TRBJ1-2
v_call: TRBV5-4
d_call: TRBD1
cdr3_nt: TGTGCCAGCAGCCTCCTAGGGGACAGGGTGGGGGGCTACACCTTC
cdr3_aa: CASSLLGDRVGGYTF

clone_size: .
j_call: TRBJ1-2
v_call: TRBV6-5
d_call: .
cdr3_nt: TGTGCCAGCAGTTACGCGCAGGGGGGCTACACCTTC
cdr3_aa: CASSYAQGGYTF

clone_size: .
j_call: TRBJ1-4
v_call: TRBV6-6
d_call: .
cdr3_nt: TGTGCCAGCAGTTACGACGGGAGGGAAAAACTGTTTTTT
cdr3_aa: CASSYDGREKLFF

clone_size: .
j_call: TRBJ2-1
v_call: TRBV28
d_call: .
cdr3_nt: TGTGCCAGCAGGAAGCAGGGGGGACGCGATGAGCAGTTCTTC
cdr3_aa: CASRKQGGRDEQFF

clone_size: few
j_call: TRBJ1-1
v_call: TRBV5-6
d_call: .
cdr3_nt: TGTGCCAGCACATTTCGAACCAGGGTGCGGGGGACTGAAGCTTTCTTT
cdr3_aa: CASTFRTRVRGTEAFF

clone_size: .
j_call: TRBJ1-1
v_call: TRBV18
d_call: .
cdr3_nt: TGTGCCAGCTCACCGGCAGGATCGAACACTGAAGCTTTCTTT
cdr3_aa: CASSPAGSNTEAFF

clone_size: .
j_call: TRBJ2-2
v_call: TRBV9
d_call: TRBD1
cdr3_nt: TGTGCCAGCAGCTCACAGGGGGCTGTCGGGGAGCTGTTTTTT
cdr3_aa: CASSSQGAVGELFF